Listed here are 31 T cell receptor beta chains from one sample, sequenced in a study of blood T cell repertoires in COVID-19. The table came from immunoSEQ multiplex PCR; TCRdb's copy has only in-frame clones and leaves some out. The repertoire holds about 130,000 clones, with about four fifths as singletons. Sample: peripheral blood. Every receptor here comes from a man between 35 and 55 years old with active or convalescent COVID-19.

This clone has a handful of counts. J is TRBJ2-7 and V is TRBV16; 7 bases align to TRBD1. J gave up 3 bases and V 5 bases, and 7 bases lay outside the gene matches. The CDR3 length is 14 residues. Germline-derived CDR1 and CDR2 are KGHSY and FQNENV. The CDR3 sequence: CASSERTGSYEQYF. The CDR3 DNA is TGTGCCAGCAGCGAGCGGACAGGTAGCTACGAGCAGTACTTC.

The chain links TRBV7-9 to TRBJ2-7; TRBD2 is a possible D gene (5 bases). The CDR3 contains 14 residues. Germline V CDR1 and CDR2: SEHNR, FQNEAQ (reference sequence). Between the trimmed V and J ends, which lost 5 bases and 2 bases, there was a span of 13 bases. CDR3 bases: TGTGCCAGCAGCGTCTCCGGGGTCACCTACGAGCAGTACTTC. Protein sequence: CASSVSGVTYEQYF.

This chain links TRBV5-1 with TRBJ2-2; the D gene is possibly TRBD2 (6 bases). The germline V and J ends were trimmed by 4 bases and 2 bases, with 12 bases remaining between them. The CDR3 runs to 15 residues. Germline V CDR1 and CDR2: SGHRS, YFSETQ. The CDR3 reads CASSDSGVNTGELFF. Here the CDR3 DNA reads TGCGCCAGCAGCGACTCGGGGGTTAACACCGGGGAGCTGTTTTTT.

This chain links TRBV7-2 with TRBJ2-3; TRBD2 agrees at 11 bases. The CDR3 contains 15 residues. V trimming: 5 bases; J trimming: 6 bases; junction bases outside the gene matches: 7. Germline CDR1 is SGHTA and CDR2 is FQGNSA. The CDR3 DNA is TGTGCCAGCAGCAATAGCGGGGGGGCGAGTGATACGCAGTATTTT. Amino acids: CASSNSGGASDTQYF.

The chain employs TRBV3-1 (or the pseudogene TRBV3-2) and TRBJ2-1; tentative D call: TRBD2 (6 bases). The CDR3 contains 11 residues. The V gene lost 3 bases and the J gene lost 10 bases, with 7 bases spanning the gap. CDR1 and CDR2 from the germline V gene are LGHDT and YNNKEL (reference sequence). CDR3 region: CASSQSGEQFF. CDR3 bases: TGTGCCAGCAGCCAGAGCGGGGAGCAGTTCTTC.

This clone was recorded only once. V is TRBV12-5 and J is TRBJ1-5; D is perhaps TRBD1 (5 bases). The CDR3 has 16 amino acids. Trimming shortened V by 0 bases and J by 3 bases, and 12 bases separated the two germline ends. Germline-derived CDR1 and CDR2 are LGHNT and FRNRAP. CDR3 sequence: CASGLVPGGLNQPQHF. Here the CDR3 DNA reads TGTGCTAGTGGTTTGGTACCGGGGGGACTCAATCAGCCCCAGCATTTT.

The rearrangement uses TRBV29-1 and TRBJ1-1, with 7 bases that match TRBD1. Germline CDR1 is SQVTM and CDR2 is ANQGSEA. The CDR3 consists of 11 residues. Trimming took 7 bases from V and 11 from J; bases not matched to a gene: 10. The CDR3 protein is CSAVEGARAFF. The CDR3 region has the DNA TGCAGCGCCGTGGAGGGGGCGCGTGCTTTCTTT.

The chain links TRBV7-2 to TRBJ2-7, with 10 nucleotides matching TRBD1. Germline CDR1 SGHTA, CDR2 FQGNSA. This CDR3 contains 14 residues. J gave up 1 base and V 4 bases, and 1 base lay outside the gene matches. The DNA of the CDR3 is TGTGCCAGCAGCTGGGACAGGGGATCCTACGAGCAGTACTTC. Its translation: CASSWDRGSYEQYF.

This chain uses TRBV2 with TRBJ2-7, with D possibly matching TRBD1 (6 bases). The CDR3 consists of 15 residues. CDR1 SNHLY and CDR2 FYNNEI come from the germline V gene. Trimming stripped 5 bases from V and 6 bases from J, with 20 bases between. The CDR3 here is CASSPEGGAVSEQYF. CDR3 DNA sequence: TGTGCCAGCAGTCCAGAAGGGGGTGCGGTCAGCGAGCAGTACTTC.

This clone qualifies as medium-sized. J is TRBJ2-3 and V is TRBV10-3; D possibly corresponds to TRBD2 (5 bases). The CDR3 consists of 13 residues. Germline assignment: CDR1 ENHRY and CDR2 SYGVKD. With 6 bases removed from V and 5 bases from J, the gap between germline ends came to 12 bases. The CDR3 spells CAISQHEGDTQYF. In nucleotides, the CDR3 is TGTGCCATCAGCCAGCACGAGGGAGATACGCAGTATTTT.

V is TRBV5-1 and J is TRBJ2-7; 9 positions agree with TRBD1. The CDR3 contains 14 residues. Germline lookup yields CDR1 SGHRS and CDR2 YFSETQ. The junction had 10 bases not matched to a gene; V was cut back by 3 bases and J by 9 bases. For the CDR3, the DNA is TGCGCCAGCAGCTCACAGGGGGCTACGATTGGGCAGTACTTC. Its translation: CASSSQGATIGQYF.

The table lists this clone with a count of one. This CDR3 is CASSPGGLDTGELFF. In DNA form, the CDR3 reads TGTGCCAGCAGCCCGGGGGGGTTAGACACCGGGGAGCTGTTTTTT. V gene TRBV11-3 combines with J gene TRBJ2-2, with TRBD2 matching 8 bases. The CDR3 runs 15 residues. Per germline, CDR1 SGHNT and CDR2 YENEEA. V shed 5 bases and J 3 bases; nucleotides not matched to a gene: 5.

The chain recombines TRBV7-2 with TRBJ2-7; 9 bases map to TRBD2. The J segment lost 3 bases and the V segment lost 1 base, leaving 4 bases of the junction unmatched. The CDR3 consists of 15 residues. Germline loops: CDR1 SGHTA, CDR2 FQGNSA. CDR3 residues: CASSLVGTSIYEQYF. The CDR3 DNA follows: TGTGCCAGCAGCTTAGTTGGGACTAGCATCTACGAGCAGTACTTC.

The chain employs TRBV5-4 and TRBJ2-3; 8 bases fit TRBD1. Germline V gives CDR1 SGHNT, CDR2 YYREEE (reference sequence). There are 15 residues in the CDR3. After removal of 4 bases from V and 1 base from J, the junction contained 5 bases not matched to a gene. This chain's CDR3 is CASSLQTGGTDTQYF. The CDR3 region has the DNA TGTGCCAGCAGCCTGCAGACAGGGGGCACAGATACGCAGTATTTT. The full variable domain, with the rest looked up from reference TRBV5-4 and TRBJ2-3, is ETGVTQSPTHLIKTRGQQVTLRCSSQSGHNTVSWYQQALGQGPQFIFQYYREEENGRGNFPPRFSGLQFPNYSSELNVNALELDDSALYLCASSLQTGGTDTQYFGPGTRLTVL.

The rearrangement uses TRBV3-1 (or the pseudogene TRBV3-2) and TRBJ2-7; 8 positions match TRBD1. Germline lookup yields CDR1 LGHDT and CDR2 YNNKEL (reference sequence). The length of the CDR3 is 15 residues. Trimming removed 3 bases from V and 0 bases from J; junction bases left unmatched: 4. CDR3 in amino acids: CASSHRQGTSYEQYF. CDR3 bases: TGTGCCAGCAGCCATAGACAGGGGACCTCCTACGAGCAGTACTTC.

Only one count was recorded for this clone. The CDR3 sequence: CASSTGQGNQPQHF. CDR3 nucleotides: TGTGCCAGCAGTACCGGACAGGGCAATCAGCCCCAGCATTTT. The rearrangement links TRBV6-5 to TRBJ1-5, with TRBD1 matching 7 bases. CDR1 and CDR2 (germline): MNHEY, SVGAGI. J gave up 2 bases and V 5 bases, and 3 bases lay outside the gene matches. This CDR3 is built from 14 residues.

This clone occurred many times. V gene TRBV7-2 combines with J gene TRBJ2-3, with 12 bases lining up with TRBD2. Trimming took 1 base from V and 5 from J; bases not matched to a gene: 4. The CDR3 runs to 16 residues. Germline CDR1 SGHTA, CDR2 FQGNSA. The CDR3 loop is CASSLGLAGGRDTQYF. The CDR3 nucleotides are TGTGCCAGCAGCTTAGGGCTAGCGGGGGGGCGAGATACGCAGTATTTT.

This clone was detected only a few times. The chain uses TRBV4-3 and TRBJ1-5; TRBD1 is a possible D gene (6 bases). The CDR3 sequence is 13 residues long. The V gene's germline CDR1 is LGHNA and CDR2 YSLEER. The V end lost 3 bases, the J end lost 9 bases, and 12 bases lay between the germline ends. The CDR3 sequence: CASSQDLTGPQHF. In nucleotides, the CDR3 is TGCGCCAGCAGCCAGGACCTGACAGGGCCCCAGCATTTT.

The chain combines TRBV9 with TRBJ2-1, with a tentative D call TRBD2 (6 bases). The V end was cut by 4 bases, the J end by 4 bases, with 15 bases between. Germline assignment: CDR1 SGDLS and CDR2 YYNGEE. The CDR3 loop spans 15 amino acids. The CDR3 loop is CASSTLATSYNEQFF. The DNA for the CDR3 is TGTGCCAGCAGCACTCTAGCGACGTCTTACAATGAGCAGTTCTTC.

V is TRBV2 and J is TRBJ1-6, with a tentative D call TRBD1 (6 bases). The CDR3 spans 15 residues. Germline-derived CDR1 and CDR2 are SNHLY and FYNNEI. V was cut by 7 bases and J by 5 bases, with 15 bases left in between. The CDR3 DNA reads as TGTGCCAGCAACTTACAGGGAACAGATAATTCACCCCTCCACTTT. It is translated as CASNLQGTDNSPLHF.

The chain couples TRBV2 to TRBJ1-5, with 8 positions matching TRBD1. Trimming took 5 bases from V and 10 from J; bases not matched to a gene: 7. This CDR3 spans 13 amino acids. Germline lookup yields CDR1 SNHLY and CDR2 FYNNEI. In nucleotides, the CDR3 is TGTGCCAGCAGTTGGACAGGGATCAGTCCCCAGCATTTT. It codes for CASSWTGISPQHF.

The rearrangement links TRBV3-1 (or the pseudogene TRBV3-2) to TRBJ1-2; perhaps TRBD1 as D (6 bases). The CDR3 length is 14 residues. CDR1 LGHDT and CDR2 YNNKEL come from the germline V gene (reference sequence). Trimming pared 2 bases from V and 1 base from J, leaving 8 bases between. The CDR3 coding sequence is TGTGCCAGCAGCCAACGGACAGATAACTATGGCTACACCTTC. This translates into CASSQRTDNYGYTF.

CDR3 residues: CASSQGSGPQETQYF. The CDR3 nucleotides read TGTGCCAGCAGCCAAGGAAGCGGGCCACAAGAGACCCAGTACTTC. The chain carries TRBV4-2 and TRBJ2-5; possible D gene TRBD2, 6 bases. The germline gives CDR1 LGHNA, CDR2 YNFKEQ. V dropped 1 base and J dropped 2 bases, with 11 bases sitting between them. The CDR3 consists of 15 residues.

The chain uses TRBV5-1 and TRBJ2-3; D is possibly TRBD1 (6 bases). The CDR3 consists of 14 residues. V lost 7 bases to trimming and J lost 2 bases, with 14 bases between them. Germline-derived CDR1 and CDR2 are SGHRS and YFSETQ. This chain's CDR3 is CASGLQGVTDTQYF. The DNA of the CDR3 is TGCGCCAGCGGCCTACAGGGCGTCACAGATACGCAGTATTTT.

This chain joins TRBV5-1 and TRBJ2-3; 9 positions agree with TRBD1. Trimming removed 2 bases from V and 6 bases from J; junction bases left unmatched: 1. The CDR3 covers 13 residues. Germline loops: CDR1 SGHRS, CDR2 YFSETQ. As DNA, the CDR3 is TGCGCCAGCAGCTTTGGACAGGGGGATACGCAGTATTTT. This codes for CASSFGQGDTQYF. Variable domain in full (rest from reference TRBV5-1 and TRBJ2-3): KAGVTQTPRYLIKTRGQQVTLSCSPISGHRSVSWYQQTPGQGLQFLFEYFSETQRNKGNFPGRFSGRQFSNSRSEMNVSTLELGDSALYLCASSFGQGDTQYFGPGTRLTVL.

This clone was counted between two and nine times. This sample also contains other DNA sequences that code for the same CDR3. The chain joins TRBV7-2 to TRBJ2-7, with D hard to call. The germline V and J ends were trimmed by 5 bases and 0 bases, with 5 bases remaining between them. The V gene's germline CDR1 is SGHTA and CDR2 FQGNSA. This CDR3 comprises 12 residues. The DNA for the CDR3 is TGTGCCAGCAGCCTGAGCTCCTACGAGCAGTACTTC. It yields the protein CASSLSSYEQYF.

This clone was observed once. In DNA form, the CDR3 reads TGTGCCAGCAGCTTAAATCGTGGACAGGGGGCTTACGAGCAGTACTTC. Its translation: CASSLNRGQGAYEQYF. This chain joins TRBV11-2 and TRBJ2-7; 11 bases agree with TRBD1. Per germline, CDR1 SGHAT and CDR2 FQNNGV. V lost 2 bases to trimming and J lost 4 bases; unmatched junction nucleotides: 7. This CDR3 is 16 amino acids long.

The chain is built from TRBV15 and TRBJ2-3; 7 nucleotides match TRBD2. The V gene end was trimmed by 0 bases and the J gene end by 5 bases; junction bases not matched to a gene: 8. The CDR3 loop spans 16 amino acids. CDR1 is LNHNV, CDR2 YYDKDF, per germline (reference sequence). Written as DNA, the CDR3 is TGTGCCACCAGCAGAGATTCCGCGGGGGTGGTAGATACGCAGTATTTT. Its protein product is CATSRDSAGVVDTQYF.

The sample holds one count of this clone. The V gene is TRBV28, the J gene TRBJ2-3; maybe TRBD1 (6 bases). CDR3 size: 13 residues. V lost 9 bases to trimming and J lost 4 bases, with 14 bases between them. The V gene's germline CDR1 is MDHEN and CDR2 SYDVKM. The CDR3 loop reads CASVTGSPDTQYF. The DNA for the CDR3 is TGTGCCAGTGTAACAGGGTCCCCAGATACGCAGTATTTT.

The chain employs TRBV3-1 (or the pseudogene TRBV3-2) and TRBJ2-5; no reliable D call. This CDR3 comprises 12 residues. Germline V CDR1 and CDR2: LGHDT, YNNKEL (reference sequence). Trimming took off 2 bases at V and 1 base at J, with 2 bases between the two ends. CDR3 amino acids: CASSQLQETQYF. In DNA form, the CDR3 reads TGTGCCAGCAGCCAACTCCAAGAGACCCAGTACTTC.

J is TRBJ2-1 and V is TRBV14, with 8 bases identical to TRBD1. The germline V gene has CDR1 SGHDN and CDR2 FVKESK. V lost 4 bases to trimming and J lost 4 bases; unmatched junction nucleotides: 6. This CDR3 region has 15 residues. CDR3 sequence (DNA): TGTGCCAGCAGCCGCCGGGACAGGTATTACAATGAGCAGTTCTTC. This sequence encodes CASSRRDRYYNEQFF.